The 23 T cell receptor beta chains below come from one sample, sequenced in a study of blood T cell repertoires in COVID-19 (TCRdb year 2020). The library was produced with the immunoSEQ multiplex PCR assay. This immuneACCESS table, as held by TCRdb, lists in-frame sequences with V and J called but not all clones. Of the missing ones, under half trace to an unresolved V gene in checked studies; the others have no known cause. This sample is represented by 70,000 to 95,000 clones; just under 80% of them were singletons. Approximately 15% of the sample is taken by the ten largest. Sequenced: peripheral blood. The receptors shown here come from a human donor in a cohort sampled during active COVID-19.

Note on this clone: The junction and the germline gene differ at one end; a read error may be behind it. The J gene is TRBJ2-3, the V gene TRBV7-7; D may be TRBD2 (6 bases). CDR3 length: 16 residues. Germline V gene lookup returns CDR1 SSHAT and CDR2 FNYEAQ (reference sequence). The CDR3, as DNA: TGTGCTAGCAGCTTAGTGTCTGGGACTAGCACAGATACGCAGTATTTT. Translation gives CASSLVSGTSTDTQYF.

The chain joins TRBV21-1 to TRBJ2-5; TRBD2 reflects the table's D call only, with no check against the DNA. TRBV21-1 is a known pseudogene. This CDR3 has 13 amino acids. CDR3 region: CATDEGGGETQYF. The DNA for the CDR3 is TGTGCCACCGACGAGGGCGGGGGGGAGACCCAGTACTTC.

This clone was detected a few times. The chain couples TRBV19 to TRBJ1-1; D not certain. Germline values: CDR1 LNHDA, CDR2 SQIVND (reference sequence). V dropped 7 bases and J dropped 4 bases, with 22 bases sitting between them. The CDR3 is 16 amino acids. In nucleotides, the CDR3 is TGTGCCAGTACTCCCGGGATAGGTCCCCGTGGCACTGAAGCTTTCTTT. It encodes CASTPGIGPRGTEAFF.

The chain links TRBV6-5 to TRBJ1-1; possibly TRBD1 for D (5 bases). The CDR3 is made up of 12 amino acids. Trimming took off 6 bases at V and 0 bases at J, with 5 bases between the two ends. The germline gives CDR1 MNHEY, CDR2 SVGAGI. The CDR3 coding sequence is TGTGCCAGCAGCAGGGTGAACACTGAAGCTTTCTTT. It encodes CASSRVNTEAFF.

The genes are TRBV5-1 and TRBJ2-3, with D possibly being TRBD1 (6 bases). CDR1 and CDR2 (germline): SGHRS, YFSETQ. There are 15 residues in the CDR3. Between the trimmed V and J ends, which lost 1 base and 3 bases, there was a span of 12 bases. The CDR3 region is CASSLMGRGTDTQYF. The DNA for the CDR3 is TGCGCCAGCAGCTTGATGGGCAGGGGTACAGATACGCAGTATTTT.

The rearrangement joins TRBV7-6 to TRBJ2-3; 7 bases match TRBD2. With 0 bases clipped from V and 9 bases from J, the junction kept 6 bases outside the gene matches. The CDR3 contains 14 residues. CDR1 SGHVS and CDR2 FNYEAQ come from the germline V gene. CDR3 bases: TGTGCCAGCAGCTTAGCCTGGACTAGTCAAACGCAGTATTTT. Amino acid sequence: CASSLAWTSQTQYF. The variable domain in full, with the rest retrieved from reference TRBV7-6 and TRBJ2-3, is GAGVSQSPRYKVTKRGQDVALRCDPISGHVSLYWYRQALGQGPEFLTYFNYEAQQDKSGLPNDRFSAERPEGSISTLTIQRTEQRDSAMYRCASSLAWTSQTQYFGPGTRLTVL.

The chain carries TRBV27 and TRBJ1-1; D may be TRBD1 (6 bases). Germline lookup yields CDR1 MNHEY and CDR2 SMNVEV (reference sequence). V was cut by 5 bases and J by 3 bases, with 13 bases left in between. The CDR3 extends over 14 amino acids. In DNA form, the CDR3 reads TGTGCCAGCAGTAGGGGGGGCTCCCACACTGAAGCTTTCTTT. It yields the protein CASSRGGSHTEAFF.

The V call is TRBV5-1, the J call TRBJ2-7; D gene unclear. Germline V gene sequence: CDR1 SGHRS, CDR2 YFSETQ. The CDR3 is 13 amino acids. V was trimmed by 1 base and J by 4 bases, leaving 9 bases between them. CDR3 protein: CASSLNPSYEQYF. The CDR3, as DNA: TGCGCCAGCAGCTTGAATCCCTCGTACGAGCAGTACTTC.

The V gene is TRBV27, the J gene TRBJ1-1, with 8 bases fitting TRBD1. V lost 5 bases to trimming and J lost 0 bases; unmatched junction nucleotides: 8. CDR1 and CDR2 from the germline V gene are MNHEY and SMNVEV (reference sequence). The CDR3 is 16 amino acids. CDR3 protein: CASSRGTGYMNTEAFF. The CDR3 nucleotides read TGTGCCAGCAGTCGAGGGACAGGCTACATGAACACTGAAGCTTTCTTT.

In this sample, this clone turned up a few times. CDR3 amino acids: CASSSGQVLREQYF. In DNA form, the CDR3 reads TGTGCCAGCAGCTCCGGACAGGTCCTGCGGGAGCAGTACTTC. The V gene is TRBV7-9, the J gene TRBJ2-7; 7 bases are a match to TRBD1. Unmatched junction bases numbered 10, after V lost 4 bases and J lost 7 bases. The CDR3 runs to 14 residues. Germline CDR1 is SEHNR and CDR2 is FQNEAQ (reference sequence).

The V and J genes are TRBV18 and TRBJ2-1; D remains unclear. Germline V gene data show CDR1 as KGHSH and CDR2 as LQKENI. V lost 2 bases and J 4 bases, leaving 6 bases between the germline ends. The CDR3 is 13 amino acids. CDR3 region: CASSPKPYNEQFF. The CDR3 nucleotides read TGTGCCAGCTCACCAAAGCCTTACAATGAGCAGTTCTTC.

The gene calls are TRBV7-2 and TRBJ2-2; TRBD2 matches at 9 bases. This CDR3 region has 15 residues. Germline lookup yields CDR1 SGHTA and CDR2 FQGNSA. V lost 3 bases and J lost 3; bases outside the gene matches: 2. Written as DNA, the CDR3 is TGTGCCAGCAGCTTTAGCGGGGGATACACCGGGGAGCTGTTTTTT. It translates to CASSFSGGYTGELFF.

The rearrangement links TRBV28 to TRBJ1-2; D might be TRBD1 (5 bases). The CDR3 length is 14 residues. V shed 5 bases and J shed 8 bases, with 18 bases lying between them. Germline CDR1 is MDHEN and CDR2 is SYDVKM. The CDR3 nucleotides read TGTGCCAGCAGTCCCTCGGGGGACTCGGGGGGCTACACCTTC. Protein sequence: CASSPSGDSGGYTF.

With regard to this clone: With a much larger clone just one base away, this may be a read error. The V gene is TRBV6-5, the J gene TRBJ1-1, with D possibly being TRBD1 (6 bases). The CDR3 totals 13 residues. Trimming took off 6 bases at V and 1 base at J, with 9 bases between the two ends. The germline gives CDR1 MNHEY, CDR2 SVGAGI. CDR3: CASSLRGNTEAFF. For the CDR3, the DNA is TGTGCCAGCAGCCTCAGGGGGAACACTGAAGCTTTCTTT.

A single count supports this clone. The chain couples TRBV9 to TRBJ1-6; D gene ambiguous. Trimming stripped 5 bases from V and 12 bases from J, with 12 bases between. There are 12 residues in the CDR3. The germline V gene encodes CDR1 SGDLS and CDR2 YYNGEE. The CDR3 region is CASSRGQVPLHF. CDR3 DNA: TGTGCCAGCAGTCGGGGTCAGGTACCCCTCCACTTT. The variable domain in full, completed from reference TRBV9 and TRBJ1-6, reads DSGVTQTPKHLITATGQRVTLRCSPRSGDLSVYWYQQSLDQGLQFLIQYYNGEERAKGNILERFSAQQFPDLHSELNLSSLELGDSALYFCASSRGQVPLHFGNGTRLTVT.

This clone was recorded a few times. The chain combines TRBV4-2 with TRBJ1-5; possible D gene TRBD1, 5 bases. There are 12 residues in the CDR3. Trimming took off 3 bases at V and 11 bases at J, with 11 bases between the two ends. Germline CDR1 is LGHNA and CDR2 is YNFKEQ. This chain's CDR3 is CASSHGGSTQHF. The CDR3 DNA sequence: TGTGCCAGCAGCCACGGGGGGAGCACCCAGCATTTT.

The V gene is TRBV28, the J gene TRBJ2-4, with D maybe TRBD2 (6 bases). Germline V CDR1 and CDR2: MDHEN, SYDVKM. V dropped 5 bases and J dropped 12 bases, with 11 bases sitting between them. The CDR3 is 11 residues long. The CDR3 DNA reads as TGTGCCAGCAGTAGCGGGCGGCATCAGTACTTC. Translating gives CASSSGRHQYF.

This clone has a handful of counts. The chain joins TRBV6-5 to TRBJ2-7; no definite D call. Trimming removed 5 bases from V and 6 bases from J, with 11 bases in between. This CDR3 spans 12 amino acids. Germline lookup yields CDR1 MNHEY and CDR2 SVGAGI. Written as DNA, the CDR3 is TGTGCCAGCAGTCGAGGAGCCGGCGAGCAGTACTTC. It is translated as CASSRGAGEQYF.

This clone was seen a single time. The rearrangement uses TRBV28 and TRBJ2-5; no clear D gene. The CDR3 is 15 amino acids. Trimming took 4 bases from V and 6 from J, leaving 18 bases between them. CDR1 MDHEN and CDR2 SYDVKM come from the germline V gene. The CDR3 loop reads CASSSPDTQQKTQYF. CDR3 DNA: TGTGCCAGCAGTTCGCCTGACACCCAGCAGAAGACCCAGTACTTC.

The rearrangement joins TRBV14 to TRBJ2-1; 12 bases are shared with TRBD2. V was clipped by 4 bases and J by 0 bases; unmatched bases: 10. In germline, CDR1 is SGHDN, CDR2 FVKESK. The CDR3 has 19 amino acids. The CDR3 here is CASSPTLAGGPSSYNEQFF. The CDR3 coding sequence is TGTGCCAGCAGCCCCACCCTAGCGGGGGGGCCGAGCTCCTACAATGAGCAGTTCTTC. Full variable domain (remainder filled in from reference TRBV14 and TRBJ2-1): EAGVTQFPSHSVIEKGQTVTLRCDPISGHDNLYWYRRVMGKEIKFLLHFVKESKQDESGMPNNRFLAERTGGTYSTLKVQPAELEDSGVYFCASSPTLAGGPSSYNEQFFGPGTRLTVL.

CDR3 DNA sequence: TGTGCCAGCAGTTTCCTACAGGGACGCTACGAGCAGTACTTC. Protein sequence: CASSFLQGRYEQYF. This chain connects TRBV28 to TRBJ2-7, with D perhaps TRBD1 (6 bases). Trimming removed 3 bases at V and 3 bases at J, with 12 bases between. CDR3 length: 14 amino acids. The germline gives CDR1 MDHEN, CDR2 SYDVKM.

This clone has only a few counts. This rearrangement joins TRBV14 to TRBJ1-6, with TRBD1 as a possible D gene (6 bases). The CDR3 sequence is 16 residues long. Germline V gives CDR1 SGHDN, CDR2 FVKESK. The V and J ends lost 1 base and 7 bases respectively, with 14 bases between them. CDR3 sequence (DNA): TGTGCCAGCAGCCAAGTAGCCGGGACATCCAATTCACCCCTCCACTTT. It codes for CASSQVAGTSNSPLHF.

CDR3 in DNA: TGTGCCAGCAGCTTAAGGAGAACCGGGGAGCTGTTTTTT. Protein: CASSLRRTGELFF. The chain recombines TRBV7-3 with TRBJ2-2; D is ambiguous. The CDR3 runs 13 residues. Germline CDR1 reads SGHTA; CDR2 reads FQGTGA. Trimming took off 1 base at V and 5 bases at J, with 5 bases between the two ends.